Below are 6 T cell receptor beta chains sequenced from a single sample in a study of CD8 T cells in ankylosing spondylitis. One entry per CDR3 protein, called by TCRdb with MiXCR from the 5' RACE reads. The repertoire consists of 230,000 or so distinct CDR3 sequences, with 18% occurring once and the leading ten covering over 25%. The sample was blood, either unsorted or a sorted T cell fraction (not recorded which). The source of these receptors is a male donor with ankylosing spondylitis or in good health (not recorded which).

The chain employs TRBV10-3 and TRBJ2-3; D possibly corresponds to TRBD1 (6 bases). Trimming removed 0 bases from V and 6 bases from J, with 19 bases in between. Looked up from germline, CDR1 is ENHRY and CDR2 is SYGVKD. The CDR3 length is 17 residues. The CDR3: CAISESARQALGDTQYF. CDR3 DNA sequence: TGTGCCATCAGTGAGTCGGCCAGACAGGCCTTGGGGGATACGCAGTATTTT.

This clonotype was counted a single time. This rearrangement joins TRBV20-1 to TRBJ2-3; 7 nucleotides line up with TRBD2. After removal of 6 bases from V and 5 bases from J, the junction contained 17 bases not matched to a gene. This CDR3 region has 16 residues. CDR1 is DFQATT and CDR2 is SNEGSKA in the germline V gene (reference sequence). The CDR3 DNA follows: TGCAGTGCCCCCGCTCGGGCGGGAGCCGCGATAGATACGCAGTATTTT. This codes for CSAPARAGAAIDTQYF.

This clonotype was found a few times. The chain combines TRBV14 with TRBJ2-3, with D tentatively TRBD1 (6 bases). In germline, CDR1 is SGHDN, CDR2 FVKESK. V was trimmed by 6 bases and J by 3 bases, leaving 10 bases between them. The CDR3 runs to 13 residues. In nucleotides, the CDR3 is TGTGCCAGCAGAGATACAGGGACAGATACGCAGTATTTT. Its translation: CASRDTGTDTQYF.

The sample holds many counts of this clonotype. This chain uses TRBV29-1 with TRBJ2-5; TRBD1 aligns across 7 bases. The CDR3 covers 15 residues. The ends lost 6 bases at V and 0 bases at J; junction bases unmatched: 10. CDR1 SQVTM and CDR2 ANQGSEA come from the germline V gene. The CDR3 here is CSVLPGQQYQETQYF. The CDR3 region has the DNA TGCAGCGTACTTCCGGGACAGCAGTACCAAGAGACCCAGTACTTC.

The CDR3 nucleotides are TGCAGCGTTGAAACGGACGGGACAGCGGGAGAAGACTCCTACGAGCAGTACTTC. It translates to CSVETDGTAGEDSYEQYF. V and J are TRBV29-1 and TRBJ2-7; weak D call: TRBD2 (8 bases). Trimming pared 2 bases from V and 0 bases from J, leaving 23 bases between. The CDR3 has 18 residues. In germline, CDR1 is SQVTM, CDR2 ANQGSEA.

This clonotype was seen only a few times. The chain recombines TRBV24-1 with TRBJ2-2; D is unclear. V was pared by 5 bases and J by 4 bases, with 7 bases between. The CDR3 sequence is 13 residues long. Looked up from germline, CDR1 is KGHDR and CDR2 is SFDVKD. The CDR3 spells CATSAPGTGELFF. In DNA form, the CDR3 reads TGTGCCACCAGTGCCCCCGGCACCGGGGAGCTGTTTTTT.